This T cell receptor (beta chain) stems from a study of blood T cell repertoires in COVID-19. The overall study: The United States, Italy and Spain supplied acute and convalescent COVID-19 samples. Nucleic acid was either cDNA or gDNA, and it came from T cells, B-cell-depleted T cells, or PBMCs.

In the authors' methods: The assay estimated nucleated cells by amplifying reference gene primers. Sequencing used immunoSEQ multiplex PCR; TCRdb keeps in-frame clones, though not all of them. D and trimming were read from the DNA, whereas the V and J calls and clone size are those reported in that table. Altogether over 100,000 clones are present, more than 80% being singletons, with the ten largest covering around 4.2%. The sample taken for sequencing was peripheral blood. The sequence came from a man between 40 and 49 years old with acute or convalescent COVID-19.

CDR3 residues: CASSASGTGGEKAFF. For the CDR3, the DNA is TGTGCCAGCAGTGCATCCGGGACAGGGGGTGAAAAAGCTTTCTTT. J is TRBJ1-1 and V is TRBV2; 11 nucleotides line up with TRBD1. CDR3 size: 15 residues. Germline trimming cut 4 bases from V and 9 bases from J; bases unmatched to any gene: 10. Germline CDR1 and CDR2: SNHLY and FYNNEI. Using reference TRBV2 and TRBJ1-1 for the parts outside the CDR3, the full variable domain is EPEVTQTPSHQVTQMGQEVILRCVPISNHLYFYWYRQILGQKVEFLVSFYNNEISEKSEIFDDQFSVERPDGSNFTLKIRSTKLEDSAMYFCASSASGTGGEKAFFGQGTRLTVV.